A single sample is the source of the 32 T cell receptor beta chains below, sequenced in a study of beta chain features in type 1 diabetes. Findings and caveats of the study: In every one of the four CD4+ subsets, TCRB CDR3s were moderately but significantly shorter in Type 1 diabetes patients.

Antigens for these TCRs are unknown. Every bit of the isolated RNA underwent reverse transcription, so sequencing read expressed TCRB transcripts. Some clones are missing from TCRdb's copy, which holds only in-frame ones; the method was immunoSEQ multiplex PCR. The profile shows 300,000 to 450,000 clones, 10% to 15% of them singletons. The sample comprised naive CD4+ T cells from blood. The receptor set was obtained from a woman between 18 and 29 years old with type 1 diabetes.

This chain joins TRBV20-1 and TRBJ2-2, with D perhaps TRBD1 (6 bases). The CDR3 contains 11 residues. With 6 bases removed from V and 7 bases from J, the gap between germline ends came to 9 bases. Germline-derived CDR1 and CDR2 are DFQATT and SNEGSKA (reference sequence). The CDR3: CSAQQGGELFF. The DNA for the CDR3 is TGCAGTGCGCAACAGGGCGGGGAGCTGTTTTTT.

Details on this clone: This same CDR3 is encoded by further DNA sequences in the sample. The chain uses TRBV9 and TRBJ1-1; no clear D. V was cut by 0 bases and J by 5 bases, with 5 bases left in between. The germline CDR1 and CDR2 sequences are SGDLS and YYNGEE. The CDR3 extends over 12 amino acids. CDR3 bases: TGTGCCAGCAGCGTAGGAGGGACTGAAGCTTTCTTT. Its protein is CASSVGGTEAFF.

This clone has a handful of counts. The chain has TRBV7-9 and TRBJ2-7, with a possible D match to TRBD2 (5 bases). This CDR3 is 14 amino acids long. Germline CDR1 reads SEHNR; CDR2 reads FQNEAQ (reference sequence). V was trimmed by 4 bases and J by 1 base, leaving 11 bases between them. This CDR3 reads CASSSHRGSYEQYF. The CDR3 coding sequence is TGTGCCAGCAGCTCGCACCGGGGTTCCTACGAGCAGTACTTC.

The chain couples TRBV4-2 to TRBJ2-7; 11 bases fit TRBD2. V dropped 0 bases and J dropped 3; count of bases not matched to a gene: 4. The CDR3 loop spans 16 amino acids. CDR1 is LGHNA and CDR2 is YNFKEQ in the germline V gene. CDR3 residues: CASSQEPSGRFYEQYF. The CDR3 region has the DNA TGTGCCAGCAGCCAAGAGCCTAGCGGGAGGTTCTACGAGCAGTACTTC.

V and J are TRBV28 and TRBJ2-3, with TRBD2 identical over 12 bases. CDR3 size: 16 residues. Germline CDR1 is MDHEN and CDR2 is SYDVKM. The junction had 5 bases not matched to a gene; V was cut back by 5 bases and J by 2 bases. The CDR3 region has the DNA TGTGCCAGCAGTACAGGACTAGCGGGGTCCACAGATACGCAGTATTTT. As protein: CASSTGLAGSTDTQYF.

This chain uses TRBV15 with TRBJ2-7, with TRBD1 as a possible D gene (5 bases). Germline V lookup: CDR1 LNHNV, CDR2 YYDKDF (reference sequence). The CDR3 runs to 13 residues. V was pared by 4 bases and J by 3 bases, with 10 bases between. The CDR3 is CATSMQGFYEQYF. For the CDR3, the DNA is TGTGCCACCAGCATGCAGGGATTCTACGAGCAGTACTTC.

This clone has a handful of counts. The CDR3 loop is CASSRSLALSTDTQYF. The CDR3 DNA reads as TGTGCCAGCAGCCGATCACTAGCGCTTAGCACAGATACGCAGTATTTT. This chain joins TRBV11-2 and TRBJ2-3; TRBD2 matches at 7 bases. The CDR3 loop spans 16 amino acids. Trimming took 5 bases from V and 0 from J; bases not matched to a gene: 8. CDR1 and CDR2 (germline): SGHAT, FQNNGV.

With respect to this clone: At one end the junction does not follow the germline gene, possibly because of a read error. V usage is TRBV18 and J usage is TRBJ2-5; 9 nucleotides agree with TRBD1. CDR3 size: 16 residues. Germline V gene lookup returns CDR1 KGHSH and CDR2 LQKENI. The CDR3 loop reads CASSPFPGQGQQTQYF. CDR3 in DNA: TGTGCCAGCTCACCATTCCCGGGACAGGGCCAACAGACCCAGTACTTC.

The chain employs TRBV7-6 and TRBJ1-4; maybe TRBD1 (6 bases). This CDR3 is 13 amino acids long. The V gene's germline CDR1 is SGHVS and CDR2 FNYEAQ. Trimming removed 5 bases from V and 10 bases from J, with 14 bases in between. The CDR3 spells CASSATGRAKLFF. The CDR3 coding sequence is TGTGCCAGCAGCGCAACAGGGAGGGCAAAACTGTTTTTT.

The chain links TRBV9 to TRBJ2-7; D ambiguous. V was clipped by 5 bases and J by 1 base, with 13 bases between them. This CDR3 region has 14 residues. Germline V CDR1 and CDR2: SGDLS, YYNGEE. CDR3 nucleotide sequence: TGTGCCAGCAGTTTTTCTTGGAGATCCTACGAGCAGTACTTC. It specifies CASSFSWRSYEQYF.

This clone was observed a few times. This chain uses TRBV28 with TRBJ2-6; 7 bases line up with TRBD2. Germline assignment: CDR1 MDHEN and CDR2 SYDVKM. CDR3 length: 16 residues. CDR3 loop: CGVGEGRASGANVLTF. CDR3 DNA sequence: TGTGGGGTGGGTGAAGGGAGGGCCTCTGGGGCCAACGTCCTGACTTTC.

This clone has only a few counts. The chain joins TRBV5-6 to TRBJ1-1; tentative D call: TRBD1 (5 bases). Trimming pared 4 bases from V and 0 bases from J, leaving 13 bases between. The germline gives CDR1 SGHDT, CDR2 YYEEEE. This CDR3 is built from 15 residues. The CDR3 here is CASSLKTALNTEAFF. In DNA form, the CDR3 reads TGTGCCAGCAGCCTTAAGACAGCTCTGAACACTGAAGCTTTCTTT.

V is TRBV7-2 and J is TRBJ2-3; maybe TRBD2 (6 bases). This CDR3 is 13 amino acids long. V shed 7 bases and J shed 4 bases, with 12 bases lying between them. Germline loops: CDR1 SGHTA, CDR2 FQGNSA. The DNA for the CDR3 is TGTGCCAGCATCAACGGCGGGGCAGATACGCAGTATTTT. This encodes CASINGGADTQYF.

The rearrangement uses TRBV12-5 and TRBJ2-6; 8 positions agree with TRBD1. With V trimmed by 4 bases and J by 2 bases, 13 bases remained unmatched. The CDR3 totals 19 residues. CDR1 LGHNT and CDR2 FRNRAP come from the germline V gene. The CDR3 loop reads CASGYQTGAILPGANVLTF. As DNA, the CDR3 is TGTGCTAGTGGTTACCAGACAGGGGCCATCCTCCCTGGGGCCAACGTCCTGACTTTC.

In its sample, this clone was seen a few times. The same CDR3 can be traced to other DNA sequences in this sample. The V and J genes are TRBV5-6 and TRBJ1-2; 7 bases map to TRBD1. The germline V gene encodes CDR1 SGHDT and CDR2 YYEEEE. The CDR3 extends over 13 amino acids. The junction had 2 bases not matched to a gene; V was cut back by 4 bases and J by 2 bases. CDR3 residues: CASSPDRNYGYTF. The CDR3 region has the DNA TGTGCCAGCAGCCCGGACAGGAACTATGGCTACACCTTC.

The J gene is TRBJ2-1, the V gene TRBV14, with TRBD2 matching 9 bases. This CDR3 contains 14 residues. J was trimmed by 16 bases and V by 3 bases; bases with no gene match: 13. CDR1 is SGHDN and CDR2 is FVKESK in the germline V gene. CDR3 in amino acids: CASSHGPSGGSLFF. CDR3 coding DNA: TGTGCCAGCAGCCACGGCCCAAGCGGGGGGTCTCTTTTCTTC.

This clone was observed a handful of times. The chain is built from TRBV9 and TRBJ1-6, with D possibly matching TRBD1 (5 bases). The CDR3 extends over 14 amino acids. CDR1 and CDR2 (germline): SGDLS, YYNGEE. Trimming stripped 3 bases from V and 9 bases from J, with 13 bases between. Here the CDR3 DNA reads TGTGCCAGCAGCGGACAGTCGGGTAGTTCACCCCTCCACTTT. Its translation is CASSGQSGSSPLHF.

The rearrangement joins TRBV7-2 to TRBJ1-5, with 10 bases that match TRBD1. This CDR3 comprises 15 residues. Germline V lookup: CDR1 SGHTA, CDR2 FQGNSA. V gave up 5 bases and J gave up 7 bases; unmatched junction bases: 8. CDR3 in DNA: TGTGCCAGCAGCCCACAAAGGGACAGGGGCCAGCCCCAGCATTTT. Its translation is CASSPQRDRGQPQHF.

This clone was observed a few times. Other DNA sequences in this specimen translate into the identical CDR3. The CDR3 loop reads CASSLRQGGETQYF. The DNA for the CDR3 is TGTGCCAGCAGTTTGCGGCAGGGTGGAGAGACCCAGTACTTC. This chain links TRBV28 with TRBJ2-5, with D perhaps matching TRBD1 (5 bases). V was clipped by 3 bases and J by 4 bases, with 12 bases between them. Germline-derived CDR1 and CDR2 are MDHEN and SYDVKM. The CDR3 loop spans 14 amino acids.

There are a few counts of this clone. V usage is TRBV6-1 and J usage is TRBJ2-1; 7 nucleotides line up with TRBD1. CDR3 size: 15 residues. The V segment lost 7 bases and the J segment 1 base; nucleotides outside the gene matches: 7. CDR1 and CDR2 (germline): MNHNS, SASEGT. CDR3 in DNA: TGTGCCAGCATCAATTGGGGACAGTCCTACAATGAGCAGTTCTTC. This encodes CASINWGQSYNEQFF.

This chain links TRBV5-6 with TRBJ1-4, with a possible D match to TRBD1 (5 bases). The germline V gene encodes CDR1 SGHDT and CDR2 YYEEEE. The CDR3 has 15 amino acids. V lost 4 bases to trimming and J lost 4 bases, with 14 bases between them. CDR3 sequence (DNA): TGTGCCAGCAGCCAAAGGGGCAGGTTTAATGAAAAACTGTTTTTT. Translation gives CASSQRGRFNEKLFF.

This clone was picked up a small number of times. The chain combines TRBV4-3 with TRBJ2-1; no clear D gene. Trimming pared 0 bases from V and 7 bases from J, leaving 7 bases between. The CDR3 is 13 residues long. Germline V lookup: CDR1 LGHNA, CDR2 YSLEER. The CDR3 loop reads CASSQDLRNEQFF. DNA for the CDR3: TGCGCCAGCAGCCAAGATCTACGGAATGAGCAGTTCTTC.

This clone was observed a few times. CDR3 amino acids: CASSITDTQYF. The CDR3 DNA reads TGTGCCAGCTCCATCACAGATACGCAGTATTTT. This chain connects TRBV18 to TRBJ2-3; no definite D call. Germline V gives CDR1 KGHSH, CDR2 LQKENI. V lost 6 bases and J 2 bases, leaving 3 bases between the germline ends. The CDR3 runs to 11 residues.

This chain uses TRBV19 with TRBJ2-1; 9 nucleotides line up with TRBD2. CDR1 LNHDA and CDR2 SQIVND come from the germline V gene (reference sequence). This CDR3 is 14 amino acids long. The ends lost 6 bases at V and 8 bases at J; junction bases unmatched: 8. CDR3 sequence: CASRAGGLPDEQFF. The CDR3 nucleotides read TGTGCCAGTAGAGCGGGAGGTTTGCCCGATGAGCAGTTCTTC.

In its sample, this clone was seen a few times. This chain joins TRBV29-1 and TRBJ1-1; no clear D. This CDR3 comprises 12 residues. Between the trimmed V and J ends, which lost 6 bases and 1 base, there was a span of 9 bases. Germline lookup yields CDR1 SQVTM and CDR2 ANQGSEA. Here the CDR3 DNA reads TGCAGCGTCCTGACATCGAACACTGAAGCTTTCTTT. Protein: CSVLTSNTEAFF.

This chain connects TRBV6-5 to TRBJ2-1, with a possible D match to TRBD1 (6 bases). Between the trimmed V and J ends, which lost 2 bases and 8 bases, there was a span of 16 bases. From germline, CDR1 is MNHEY and CDR2 SVGAGI. The CDR3 runs to 15 residues. The CDR3 DNA is TGTGCCAGCAGTTACCAACTCACAGGGCGCGATGAGCAGTTCTTC. As protein: CASSYQLTGRDEQFF.

The sample holds a few counts of this clone. This chain joins TRBV30 and TRBJ2-1; TRBD2 aligns across 10 bases. With V trimmed by 4 bases and J by 7 bases, 16 bases remained unmatched. The germline gives CDR1 GTSNPN, CDR2 SVGIG (reference sequence). CDR3 length: 17 amino acids. In DNA, the CDR3 is TGTGCCTGGATTTCCCGATGGGCTAGCGGGGGACATAATGAGCAGTTCTTC. Encoded protein: CAWISRWASGGHNEQFF.

V gene TRBV9 combines with J gene TRBJ1-3; 7 bases map to TRBD1. The V gene end was trimmed by 0 bases and the J gene end by 7 bases; junction bases not matched to a gene: 10. The CDR3 is 16 residues long. Germline CDR1 reads SGDLS; CDR2 reads YYNGEE. The CDR3 reads CASSVGGEGAPNTIYF. CDR3 sequence (DNA): TGTGCCAGCAGCGTAGGTGGAGAGGGGGCGCCGAACACCATATATTTT.

In its sample, this clone was seen a few times. This chain joins TRBV7-9 and TRBJ2-5; no clear D. Trimming took 6 bases from V and 2 from J, leaving 10 bases between them. The germline CDR1 and CDR2 sequences are SEHNR and FQNEAQ (reference sequence). This CDR3 has 13 residues. CDR3 in amino acids: CASSRAGQETQYF. In nucleotides, the CDR3 is TGTGCCAGCAGTCGAGCTGGTCAAGAGACCCAGTACTTC.

This clone appeared a few times. This chain uses TRBV7-9 with TRBJ2-3; possibly TRBD2 for D (6 bases). The V end was cut by 4 bases, the J end by 2 bases, with 10 bases between. Per germline, CDR1 SEHNR and CDR2 FQNEAQ (reference sequence). The CDR3 length is 14 residues. In DNA form, the CDR3 reads TGTGCCAGCAGCTCGGGACTGCTCACAGATACGCAGTATTTT. Translation: CASSSGLLTDTQYF.

This chain links TRBV5-4 with TRBJ1-2, with TRBD1 as a possible D gene (6 bases). CDR1 is SGHNT, CDR2 YYREEE, per germline (reference sequence). The CDR3 contains 13 residues. V dropped 2 bases and J dropped 8 bases, with 13 bases sitting between them. The CDR3 spells CASSFQGREGYTF. CDR3 sequence (DNA): TGTGCCAGCAGCTTCCAGGGGAGGGAAGGCTACACCTTC.

V usage is TRBV28 and J usage is TRBJ2-1; 8 positions match TRBD2. The CDR3 runs to 15 residues. V was clipped by 6 bases and J by 1 base; unmatched bases: 5. The germline V gene encodes CDR1 MDHEN and CDR2 SYDVKM. The CDR3 reads CASSTSGFSYNEQFF. CDR3 coding DNA: TGTGCCAGCAGCACTAGCGGTTTTTCCTACAATGAGCAGTTCTTC.